These T cell receptor beta chains were read from a single sample in a study of T cells in Graves' hyperthyroidism and ophthalmopathy. TCRdb processed the multiplex PCR reads anew with MiXCR; each CDR3 protein has one entry. The sample yields some 700,000 distinct CDR3 sequences, about 18% seen once. Sequencing was performed on blood. Source of these receptors: a man aged 50 to 60 with Graves' hyperthyroidism. The CDR3 runs from the conserved cysteine through the conserved F or W. The D gene is left open where the match is weak. Only some rows state a clone size, as once, few, many or a class for expanded clones.

v_call,d_call,j_call,clone_size,cdr3_nt,cdr3_aa
TRBV7-9,.,TRBJ2-3,.,TGTGCCAGCACTGGGGATCTAGGCGGCACAGATACGCAGTATTTT,CASTGDLGGTDTQYF
TRBV20-1,.,TRBJ2-1,few,TGCAGTGCTCAGGAGCTAGCTGGGGATGAGCAGTTCTTC,CSAQELAGDEQFF
TRBV9,TRBD1,TRBJ2-1,many,TGTGCCAGCAGCCTTGAACCTGGGACAGGGAACAATGAGCAGTTCTTC,CASSLEPGTGNNEQFF
TRBV5-6,.,TRBJ1-1,few,TGTGCCAGCAGGAAGTTAGGTAGGGAAACTGAAGCTTTCTTT,CASRKLGRETEAFF
TRBV18,.,TRBJ2-7,many,TGTGCCAGCTCACCATACGACTCAACCTACGAGCAGTACTTC,CASSPYDSTYEQYF
TRBV18,.,TRBJ1-1,many,TGTGCCAGCTCACCCCAGGGAGTTATGAACACTGAAGCTTTCTTT,CASSPQGVMNTEAFF
TRBV19,TRBD1,TRBJ1-5,.,TGTGCCAGTAACCGCGGACAGGGGCAAGGTCAGCCCCAGCATTTT,CASNRGQGQGQPQHF
TRBV2,TRBD1,TRBJ1-5,many,TGTGCCAGCAGTGAAGGACAGGGGAATCAGCCCCAGCATTTT,CASSEGQGNQPQHF
TRBV20-1,.,TRBJ1-2,many,TGCAGTGCTTTTGGGGTGGGATTCTATGGCTACACCTTC,CSAFGVGFYGYTF
TRBV10-2,.,TRBJ2-1,many,TGCGCCAGCCTTACGTTTGGGGACTACAATGAGCAGTTCTTC,CASLTFGDYNEQFF
TRBV6-2/TRBV6-3,TRBD1,TRBJ1-1,many,TGTGCCAGCACCTCCCCACTGGGGACAGCTAACACTGAAGCTTTCTTT,CASTSPLGTANTEAFF
TRBV6-1,.,TRBJ1-5,many,TGTGCCAGCAGGCCGGACAGTAGCAATCAGCCCCAGCATTTT,CASRPDSSNQPQHF
TRBV7-3,.,TRBJ2-7,.,TGTGCCAGCAGCTTATCCAGGGTGCCGAGACAGTACTTC,CASSLSRVPRQYF
TRBV28,.,TRBJ1-5,many,TGTGCCAGCAGTTTATTCGGGGGGCAAGGCAATCAGCCCCAGCATTTT,CASSLFGGQGNQPQHF
TRBV12-3/TRBV12-4,.,TRBJ2-1,many,TGTGCCAGCAGTGCCACGCTTACTAGACTCTCCTACAATGAGCAGTTCTTC,CASSATLTRLSYNEQFF
TRBV10-1,.,TRBJ2-1,few,TGCGCCAGCAGTGAAAGCGGGCCCTACAATGAGCAGTTCTTC,CASSESGPYNEQFF
TRBV19,.,TRBJ1-1,.,TGTGCCAGCAAGGCCGGGCAGCCGAACACTGAAGCTTTCTTT,CASKAGQPNTEAFF
TRBV19,TRBD2,TRBJ2-7,many,TGTGCCACCAGACTGGGGGGGATAGACTCCTACGAGCAGTACTTC,CATRLGGIDSYEQYF
TRBV27,.,TRBJ1-4,many,TGTGCCAGCACCCGGCGGGCCGAAAAACTGTTTTTT,CASTRRAEKLFF
TRBV2,TRBD2,TRBJ2-7,many,TGTGCCAGCAGTTCCTCTAGCGGGAGGGGCCACGAGCAGTACTTC,CASSSSSGRGHEQYF
TRBV18,TRBD1,TRBJ2-7,.,TGTGCCAGCTCACTTTATCCTACAGGGGCGAGCTCCTACGAGCAGTACTTC,CASSLYPTGASSYEQYF
TRBV9,.,TRBJ1-2,.,TGTGCCAGCAGCGTAGGTCTCTGGGATGGCTACACCTTC,CASSVGLWDGYTF
TRBV29-1,TRBD1,TRBJ2-2,.,TGCAGCGCTGGACAGGGGTTGGGCACCGGGGAGCTGTTTTTT,CSAGQGLGTGELFF
TRBV5-1,TRBD1,TRBJ1-1,few,TGCGCCAGCACATCGGTTCAATCCTCGGACAGGAGGGTAGGCACTGAAGCTTTCTTT,CASTSVQSSDRRVGTEAFF
TRBV28,.,TRBJ1-1,few,TGTGCCAGCACTAGCACTGAAGCTTTCTTT,CASTSTEAFF
TRBV28,.,TRBJ1-5,.,TGTGCCAGCGGAGACAATCAGCCCCAGCATTTT,CASGDNQPQHF
TRBV6-1,TRBD2,TRBJ2-1,few,TGTGCCAGCGTTGTGCTAGCGGGAGCCTACAATGAGCAGTTCTTC,CASVVLAGAYNEQFF
TRBV2,TRBD2,TRBJ2-1,many,TGTGCCAGCAGTGAAGCGTCACCTACACTAGCGCCGAGCTCCTACAATGAGCAGTTCTTC,CASSEASPTLAPSSYNEQFF
TRBV12-3/TRBV12-4,.,TRBJ1-5,many,TGTGCCAGCAGTTTAAGCTTTTGGGGGGTTGGTCAGCCCCAGCATTTT,CASSLSFWGVGQPQHF
TRBV10-3,.,TRBJ2-3,.,TGTGCCATCATGAGGGACTCAGATACGCAGTATTTT,CAIMRDSDTQYF
TRBV20-1,TRBD2,TRBJ2-7,.,TGCAGTTGTATGACTAGCGGACCGGGCGAGCAGTACTTC,CSCMTSGPGEQYF
TRBV30,TRBD2,TRBJ2-3,many,TGTGCCTGGAGTCCCCTTAGCGGGAGGTACACAGATACGCAGTATTTT,CAWSPLSGRYTDTQYF
TRBV6-1,.,TRBJ1-5,once,TGTGCCAGTTGGGGACTCGGGCAGCCCCAGCATTTT,CASWGLGQPQHF
TRBV27,.,TRBJ2-7,few,TGTGCCAGCAGTCCATCTTTGACAGGTATTAAACTTTACGAGCAGTACTTC,CASSPSLTGIKLYEQYF
TRBV20-1,TRBD2,TRBJ2-3,.,TGCAGTCCTAGCGGCAGCGCTAGCACAGATACGCAGTATTTT,CSPSGSASTDTQYF
TRBV12-3/TRBV12-4,.,TRBJ1-1,many,TGTGCCAGCAGTGCCGGAAGACGGGGGAACACTGAAGCTTTCTTT,CASSAGRRGNTEAFF
TRBV18,.,TRBJ2-7,.,TGTGCCAGCTCACCACCGTCTCTAGAGCAGTACTTC,CASSPPSLEQYF
TRBV9,.,TRBJ2-2,.,TGTGCCAGCAGCGTAGATGGGCCTGTTTCCGGGGAGCTGTTTTTT,CASSVDGPVSGELFF
TRBV6-1,TRBD1,TRBJ1-1,.,TGTGCCAGCGGCGGGACAGGAACCTTAATGTTCATGAACACTGAAGCTTTCTTT,CASGGTGTLMFMNTEAFF
TRBV7-9,.,TRBJ1-4,.,TGTGCCAGCAGGACAATGCGGGGGGCTAATGAAAAACTGTTTTTT,CASRTMRGANEKLFF
TRBV28,TRBD2,TRBJ2-1,.,TGTGCCAGCAGCTCCCGGGAGGGAGTTTGGTATGAGCAGTTCTTC,CASSSREGVWYEQFF
TRBV29-1,.,TRBJ1-2,few,TGCAGCGTTGAAGACCCGGAAGAAAATAACTATGGCTACACCTTC,CSVEDPEENNYGYTF